This TCR beta chain derives from a study of blood T cell repertoires in COVID-19. TCRdb's table, derived via immunoSEQ multiplex PCR, lists solely in-frame clones and lacks some. Found here are under 250,000 clones, approximately 84% of them singletons; the top ten hold approximately 4%. This CDR3 has 16 residues. Germline V gene data show CDR1 as KGHDR and CDR2 as SFDVKD. V was shortened by 5 bases and J by 4 bases, with 17 bases between the two germline ends. The TCR comes from a man aged 45 to 65 with active or convalescent COVID-19. Source material: peripheral blood. This chain connects TRBV24-1 to TRBJ2-1; unclear D gene. CDR3 sequence reads: CATSVLRPHLYNEQFF. CDR3 nucleotides: TGTGCCACCAGTGTTCTTCGCCCACACCTTTACAATGAGCAGTTCTTC.